What follows are 28 T cell receptor beta chains derived from one specimen sequenced in a study of CD8+ T cells in alopecia areata. RNA was extracted and reverse transcribed into cDNA as the sequencing template. The data were produced by immunoSEQ multiplex PCR, yet TCRdb's version contains in-frame clones alone and is incomplete. The sample lists roughly 25,000 clones, 52% occurring once. Input material: NKG2D-high CD8+ T cells sorted from blood. These receptors were collected from a human donor with alopecia areata.

This clone turned up a few times. Written as DNA, the CDR3 is TGTGCCAGTAGTGGTCGCCTAGCGGGGTCGGGGGGCCAAGAGACCCAGTACTTC. Amino acid sequence: CASSGRLAGSGGQETQYF. The V call is TRBV19, the J call TRBJ2-5, with 9 positions matching TRBD2. The V and J ends lost 5 bases and 1 base, in that order; junction bases with no gene match: 14. From germline, CDR1 is LNHDA and CDR2 SQIVND (reference sequence). The CDR3 has 18 residues.

The rearrangement uses TRBV12-2 and TRBJ1-3. TRBV12-2 counts as a pseudogene. This CDR3 has 15 residues. The CDR3, as DNA: TGTGCAAGTCGGTGCGACGGACCCTCTGGAAACACCATATATTTT. Encoded protein: CASRCDGPSGNTIYF.

The CDR3 DNA sequence: TGTGCCAGCAGCCCAAGACTAGCGGGGCTCAGCACAGATACGCAGTATTTT. Amino acid sequence: CASSPRLAGLSTDTQYF. The V gene is TRBV5-4, the J gene TRBJ2-3; 11 positions agree with TRBD2. The V gene's germline CDR1 is SGHNT and CDR2 YYREEE (reference sequence). The CDR3 is 17 amino acids. The junction had 7 bases not matched to a gene; V was cut back by 4 bases and J by 0 bases.

The V call is TRBV6-5, the J call TRBJ2-7, with D uncertain. This CDR3 is built from 14 residues. The ends were cut back, 2 bases at V and 0 bases at J, with 8 bases in the middle. Germline-derived CDR1 and CDR2 are MNHEY and SVGAGI. The chain's CDR3 is CASSYGYLSYEQYF. The CDR3 coding sequence is TGTGCCAGCAGTTACGGGTACCTCTCCTACGAGCAGTACTTC.

The chain links TRBV7-9 to TRBJ2-3; possible D gene TRBD2, 6 bases. The CDR3 length is 15 residues. Between the trimmed V and J ends, which lost 4 bases and 0 bases, there was a span of 11 bases. From germline, CDR1 is SEHNR and CDR2 FQNEAQ (reference sequence). The DNA for the CDR3 is TGTGCCAGCAGCTACCGGGAGCGTAGCACAGATACGCAGTATTTT. Protein: CASSYRERSTDTQYF.

The J gene is TRBJ2-7, the V gene TRBV28; D unclear. Germline values: CDR1 MDHEN, CDR2 SYDVKM. Trimming left V 3 bases short and J 4 bases short, with 13 bases between. The CDR3 is 14 amino acids. The DNA of the CDR3 is TGTGCCAGCAGTTTTGGCAGACTTCAATACGAGCAGTACTTC. This sequence encodes CASSFGRLQYEQYF.

The V and J genes are TRBV29-1 and TRBJ2-5; D uncertain. The length of the CDR3 is 13 residues. The V gene lost 4 bases and the J gene lost 4 bases, with 13 bases spanning the gap. Germline CDR1 SQVTM, CDR2 ANQGSEA. CDR3 sequence: CSVVSRSIETQYF. The DNA of the CDR3 is TGCAGCGTTGTTTCTAGATCGATAGAGACCCAGTACTTC.

This clone was seen more than once but under ten times. The gene calls are TRBV10-1 and TRBJ2-1; D is unclear. CDR3 length equals 14 residues. Germline V lookup: CDR1 WNHNN, CDR2 SYGVQD (reference sequence). Deletions cut 3 bases from V and 0 bases from J, with 6 bases between. The CDR3 loop reads CASSDVDSYNEQFF. Here the CDR3 DNA reads TGCGCCAGCAGTGATGTGGACTCCTACAATGAGCAGTTCTTC.

V is TRBV7-3 and J is TRBJ2-3, with 9 nucleotides matching TRBD2. CDR1 and CDR2 (germline): SGHTA, FQGTGA. V shed 3 bases, J shed 0 bases, and the junction held 10 bases outside the gene matches. The CDR3 consists of 18 residues. CDR3 residues: CASSFEYGTSTSTDTQYF. CDR3 in DNA: TGTGCCAGCAGCTTCGAGTACGGGACTAGCACTAGCACAGATACGCAGTATTTT.

The sample holds a few counts of this clone. The gene calls are TRBV5-6 and TRBJ1-2; D is possibly TRBD1 (6 bases). This CDR3 has 13 residues. The V end lost 0 bases, the J end lost 13 bases, and 16 bases lay between the germline ends. Germline V gives CDR1 SGHDT, CDR2 YYEEEE. The CDR3 here is CASSLGDMDRCTF. CDR3 sequence (DNA): TGTGCCAGCAGCTTGGGGGACATGGACCGGTGCACCTTC.

The CDR3 DNA reads as TGTGCCAGCAGCCCCCTAGCGTTCGGGGAGCTGTTTTTT. It encodes CASSPLAFGELFF. The J gene is TRBJ2-2, the V gene TRBV7-6; possibly TRBD2 for D (6 bases). The CDR3 spans 13 residues. The V gene's germline CDR1 is SGHVS and CDR2 FNYEAQ. Trimming took off 5 bases at V and 7 bases at J, with 11 bases between the two ends.

The sample holds a few counts of this clone. The chain uses TRBV28 and TRBJ2-7, with D perhaps matching TRBD2 (6 bases). In germline, CDR1 is MDHEN, CDR2 SYDVKM. This CDR3 comprises 13 residues. V lost 1 base to trimming and J lost 6 bases, with 10 bases between them. In DNA, the CDR3 is TGTGCCAGCAGTTTATCCCTGGGGGGCGAGCAGTACTTC. Protein sequence: CASSLSLGGEQYF.

The chain has TRBV7-6 and TRBJ2-5; D call uncertain. The CDR3 spans 13 residues. Germline loops: CDR1 SGHVS, CDR2 FNYEAQ. The germline V and J ends were trimmed by 0 bases and 2 bases, with 4 bases remaining between them. CDR3 DNA: TGTGCCAGCAGCTTAGCGCCACAAGAGACCCAGTACTTC. It yields the protein CASSLAPQETQYF. The full variable domain, rest sourced from reference TRBV7-6 and TRBJ2-5, is GAGVSQSPRYKVTKRGQDVALRCDPISGHVSLYWYRQALGQGPEFLTYFNYEAQQDKSGLPNDRFSAERPEGSISTLTIQRTEQRDSAMYRCASSLAPQETQYFGPGTRLLVL.

This rearrangement joins TRBV6-5 to TRBJ1-2; possible D gene TRBD1, 5 bases. CDR3 size: 14 residues. CDR1 and CDR2 from the germline V gene are MNHEY and SVGAGI. V gave up 0 bases and J gave up 6 bases, with 11 bases separating them. CDR3: CASSYSSRVDGYTF. The CDR3 DNA reads TGTGCCAGCAGTTACTCGTCCAGGGTGGATGGCTACACCTTC.

The chain joins TRBV27 to TRBJ2-3, with D unclear. V was clipped by 6 bases and J by 6 bases, with 7 bases between them. Germline CDR1 reads MNHEY; CDR2 reads SMNVEV (reference sequence). The CDR3 covers 11 residues. The CDR3 sequence is CASRNGDTQYF. The CDR3, as DNA: TGTGCCAGCAGAAACGGGGATACGCAGTATTTT.

This clone was picked up one time. The chain combines TRBV5-6 with TRBJ1-2; D is ambiguous. Looked up from germline, CDR1 is SGHDT and CDR2 is YYEEEE. There are 12 residues in the CDR3. The ends were cut back, 2 bases at V and 8 bases at J, with 10 bases in the middle. CDR3 residues: CASSFGSGGYTF. In DNA, the CDR3 is TGTGCCAGCAGCTTCGGGTCTGGGGGCTACACCTTC.

This clone was counted only a few times. The chain couples TRBV6-6 to TRBJ2-2, with D unclear. Per germline, CDR1 MNHNY and CDR2 SVGAGI (reference sequence). V was trimmed by 5 bases and J by 7 bases, leaving 8 bases between them. CDR3 size: 12 residues. CDR3 sequence: CASSSRGGELFF. Written as DNA, the CDR3 is TGTGCCAGCAGTAGCCGAGGCGGGGAGCTGTTTTTT.

This chain joins TRBV28 and TRBJ2-1; D gene unclear. There are 15 residues in the CDR3. Trimming removed 6 bases at V and 5 bases at J, with 17 bases between. The germline V gene has CDR1 MDHEN and CDR2 SYDVKM. This CDR3 is CASSQETWPHNEQFF. The CDR3 nucleotides read TGTGCCAGCAGCCAAGAGACATGGCCACACAATGAGCAGTTCTTC.

This clone was picked up a small number of times. The rearrangement joins TRBV5-5 to TRBJ2-1; possible D gene TRBD2, 6 bases. Deletions cut 4 bases from V and 0 bases from J, with 17 bases between. Per germline, CDR1 SGHKS and CDR2 YYEKEE (reference sequence). The length of the CDR3 is 17 residues. The CDR3 sequence: CASSITPGLPSYNEQFF. Here the CDR3 DNA reads TGTGCCAGCAGCATCACCCCGGGACTCCCCTCCTACAATGAGCAGTTCTTC.

This chain links TRBV10-3 with TRBJ1-2, with 7 bases lining up with TRBD1. This CDR3 comprises 13 residues. The germline V gene has CDR1 ENHRY and CDR2 SYGVKD. J lost 9 bases, V lost 0 bases, and 4 bases had no gene match. The CDR3 coding sequence is TGTGCCATCAGTGAGTCCGGGGGACAGAGCTACACCTTC. This translates into CAISESGGQSYTF.

This clone ranks as medium-sized. The chain joins TRBV6-5 to TRBJ1-5; D not certain. Germline lookup yields CDR1 MNHEY and CDR2 SVGAGI. The CDR3 length is 15 residues. The germline V and J ends were trimmed by 2 bases and 1 base, with 9 bases remaining between them. CDR3 loop: CASSYTSGSNQPQHF. For the CDR3, the DNA is TGTGCCAGCAGTTACACGTCCGGGAGCAATCAGCCCCAGCATTTT.

This clone was counted only a few times. The chain combines TRBV7-9 with TRBJ2-1; D gene unclear. The V gene's germline CDR1 is SEHNR and CDR2 FQNEAQ (reference sequence). This CDR3 contains 13 residues. Deletions cut 1 base from V and 8 bases from J, with 9 bases between. The CDR3 region has the DNA TGTGCCAGCAGCTTAGGGCCGGGCGATGAGCAGTTCTTC. It codes for CASSLGPGDEQFF.

The chain joins TRBV4-2 to TRBJ2-3; 9 bases align to TRBD2. This CDR3 region has 16 residues. Trimming cost V 0 bases and J 4 bases; bases outside gene matches: 5. Germline V gene data show CDR1 as LGHNA and CDR2 as YNFKEQ. CDR3 region: CASSQERGLAPDTQYF. CDR3 DNA sequence: TGTGCCAGCAGCCAAGAAAGGGGACTAGCCCCAGATACGCAGTATTTT.

This clone was counted only a few times. This chain connects TRBV4-1 to TRBJ2-7; 11 bases are a match to TRBD2. Germline CDR1 and CDR2: MGHRA and YSYEKL. Germline trimming cut 1 base from V and 3 bases from J; bases unmatched to any gene: 8. This CDR3 has 17 residues. The CDR3: CASSQVITGTSGYEQYF. CDR3 coding DNA: TGCGCCAGCAGCCAAGTCATCACCGGGACTAGCGGCTACGAGCAGTACTTC.

V is TRBV28 and J is TRBJ2-1; D unresolved. This CDR3 contains 15 residues. The V gene's germline CDR1 is MDHEN and CDR2 SYDVKM. Trimming removed 4 bases at V and 1 base at J, with 11 bases between. The CDR3 nucleotides read TGTGCCAGCAGTTCCACCAGCGATTCCTACAATGAGCAGTTCTTC. Its translation is CASSSTSDSYNEQFF.

This clone appeared a few times. CDR3 bases: TGTGCCAGCAGGGGAACCAGGGGGAGATATGGCTACACCTTC. Protein product: CASRGTRGRYGYTF. The chain has TRBV27 and TRBJ1-2, with TRBD1 matching over 7 bases. Trimming cost V 6 bases and J 5 bases; bases outside gene matches: 9. The CDR3 covers 14 residues. Germline V gives CDR1 MNHEY, CDR2 SMNVEV (reference sequence).

This clone is medium-sized within its sample. The chain uses TRBV18 and TRBJ1-2; a weak D match, TRBD1 (6 bases). Between the trimmed V and J ends, which lost 3 bases and 7 bases, there was a span of 15 bases. Germline assignment: CDR1 KGHSH and CDR2 LQKENI. CDR3 size: 14 residues. The CDR3 loop reads CASSPNGGAGGYTF. CDR3 DNA: TGTGCCAGCTCACCCAACGGGGGCGCGGGTGGCTACACCTTC.

The genes are TRBV7-9 and TRBJ2-7, with 9 bases identical to TRBD2. The germline V gene encodes CDR1 SEHNR and CDR2 FQNEAQ (reference sequence). The CDR3 sequence is 15 residues long. With V trimmed by 2 bases and J by 5 bases, 7 bases remained unmatched. CDR3: CASSLQSGRINEQYF. In nucleotides, the CDR3 is TGTGCCAGCAGCTTACAAAGCGGGAGGATAAACGAGCAGTACTTC. Complete variable domain (other parts from reference TRBV7-9 and TRBJ2-7): DTGVSQNPRHKITKRGQNVTFRCDPISEHNRLYWYRQTLGQGPEFLTYFQNEAQLEKSRLLSDRFSAERPKGSFSTLEIQRTEQGDSAMYLCASSLQSGRINEQYFGPGTRLTVT.